The clone carrying this TCR beta chain was counted between two and nine times. Its antigen is as yet unknown. The CDR3 length is 14 residues. Per the germline V gene, CDR1 is SGHTA and CDR2 is FQGNSA. V dropped 4 bases and J dropped 2 bases, with 6 bases sitting between them. The second PCR ran about 6 to 11 cycles with a sample-barcoded 5' primer and J-beta primers. CDR3-containing paired-end reads numbering at least 2.5 million came from each sample. Each CDR3 protein gets one entry after TCRdb re-called the 5' RACE reads with MiXCR. The data show 1 million to 1.2 million distinct CDR3 sequences, 35% to 40% seen once. The data stem from a study of blood T cells in healthy people across ages. Study results and caveats: Unsorted PBMCs ruled out conclusive naive versus antigen-experienced comparison.

The donors, aged roughly 6 to 100, were healthy Caucasians from Russia. The sequence came from a man aged 18 to 35 in good health. The source material was blood. The rearrangement links TRBV7-2 to TRBJ1-6, with D unclear. The CDR3 bases are TGTGCCAGCAGCTCAGAACCCTATAATTCACCCCTCCACTTT. Amino acids: CASSSEPYNSPLHF.